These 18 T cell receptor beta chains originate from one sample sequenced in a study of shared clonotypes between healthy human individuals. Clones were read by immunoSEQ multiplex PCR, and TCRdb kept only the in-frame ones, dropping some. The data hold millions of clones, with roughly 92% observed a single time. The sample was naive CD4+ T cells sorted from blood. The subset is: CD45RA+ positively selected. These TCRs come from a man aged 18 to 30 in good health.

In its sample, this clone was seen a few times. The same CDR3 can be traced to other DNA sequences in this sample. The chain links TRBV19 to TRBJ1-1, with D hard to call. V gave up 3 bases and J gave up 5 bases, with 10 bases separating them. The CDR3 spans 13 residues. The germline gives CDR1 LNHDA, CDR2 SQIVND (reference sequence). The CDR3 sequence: CASSIERGTEAFF. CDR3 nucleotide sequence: TGTGCCAGTAGTATCGAACGGGGTACTGAAGCTTTCTTT.

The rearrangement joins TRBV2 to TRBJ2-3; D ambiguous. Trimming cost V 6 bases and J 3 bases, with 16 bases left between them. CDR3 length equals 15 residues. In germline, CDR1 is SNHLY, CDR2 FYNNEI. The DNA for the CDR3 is TGTGCCAGCAGCGTGGACCCCCTGAGGACAGATACGCAGTATTTT. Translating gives CASSVDPLRTDTQYF.

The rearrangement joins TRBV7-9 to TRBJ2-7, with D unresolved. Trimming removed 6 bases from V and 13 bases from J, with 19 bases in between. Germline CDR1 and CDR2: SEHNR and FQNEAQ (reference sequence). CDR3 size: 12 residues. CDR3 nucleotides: TGTGCCAGCAGTTCTCGGACCGTAGATTTCTACTTC. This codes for CASSSRTVDFYF.

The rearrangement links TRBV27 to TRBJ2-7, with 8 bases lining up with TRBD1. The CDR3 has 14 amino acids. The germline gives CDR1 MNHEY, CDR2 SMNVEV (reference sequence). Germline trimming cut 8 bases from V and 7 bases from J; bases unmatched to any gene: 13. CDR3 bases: TGTGCCAGCTTCGCCCGGGACAGGATGGGGGAGCAGTACTTC. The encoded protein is CASFARDRMGEQYF.

CDR3 protein: CASSLEIFQGNTEAFF. The CDR3 DNA follows: TGCGCCAGCAGCTTGGAAATCTTTCAGGGGAACACTGAAGCTTTCTTT. The chain combines TRBV5-1 with TRBJ1-1, with D possibly matching TRBD1 (5 bases). The CDR3 is made up of 16 amino acids. Between the trimmed V and J ends, which lost 0 bases and 1 base, there was a span of 13 bases. In germline, CDR1 is SGHRS, CDR2 YFSETQ.

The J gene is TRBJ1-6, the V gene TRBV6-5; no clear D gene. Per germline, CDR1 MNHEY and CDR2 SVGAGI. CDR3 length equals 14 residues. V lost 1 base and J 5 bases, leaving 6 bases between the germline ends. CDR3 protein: CASSYFSNNSPLHF. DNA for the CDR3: TGTGCCAGCAGTTACTTCAGTAATAATTCACCCCTCCACTTT.

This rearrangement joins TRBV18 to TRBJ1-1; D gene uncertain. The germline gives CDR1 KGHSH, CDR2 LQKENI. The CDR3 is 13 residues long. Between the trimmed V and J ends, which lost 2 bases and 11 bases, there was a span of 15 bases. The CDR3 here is CASSPVVGNPAFF. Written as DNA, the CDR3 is TGTGCCAGCTCACCAGTCGTCGGGAATCCGGCTTTCTTT.

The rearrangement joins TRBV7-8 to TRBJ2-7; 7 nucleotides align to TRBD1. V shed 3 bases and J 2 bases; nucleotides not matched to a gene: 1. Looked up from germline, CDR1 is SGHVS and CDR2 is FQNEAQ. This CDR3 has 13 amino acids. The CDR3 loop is CASSLDRTYEQYF. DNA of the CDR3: TGTGCCAGCAGCTTGGACAGGACCTACGAGCAGTACTTC.

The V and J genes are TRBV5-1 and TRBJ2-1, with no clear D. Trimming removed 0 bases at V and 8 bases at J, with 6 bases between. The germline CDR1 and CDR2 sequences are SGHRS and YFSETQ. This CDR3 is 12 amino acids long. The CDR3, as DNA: TGCGCCAGCAGCTTGGCTTGGGATGAGCAGTTCTTC. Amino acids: CASSLAWDEQFF.

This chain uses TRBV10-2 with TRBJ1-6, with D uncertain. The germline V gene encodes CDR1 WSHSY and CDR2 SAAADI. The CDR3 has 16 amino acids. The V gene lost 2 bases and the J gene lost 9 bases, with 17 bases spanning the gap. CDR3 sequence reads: CASSENPVYLSSPLHF. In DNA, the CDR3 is TGCGCCAGCAGTGAGAACCCAGTTTATTTATCTTCACCCCTCCACTTT.

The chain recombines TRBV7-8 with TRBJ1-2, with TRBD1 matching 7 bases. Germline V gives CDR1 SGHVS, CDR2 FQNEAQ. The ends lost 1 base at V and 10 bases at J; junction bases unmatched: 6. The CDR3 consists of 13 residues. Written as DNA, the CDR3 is TGTGCCAGCAGCTTAGACAGGGGCTTTGACTACACCTTC. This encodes CASSLDRGFDYTF.

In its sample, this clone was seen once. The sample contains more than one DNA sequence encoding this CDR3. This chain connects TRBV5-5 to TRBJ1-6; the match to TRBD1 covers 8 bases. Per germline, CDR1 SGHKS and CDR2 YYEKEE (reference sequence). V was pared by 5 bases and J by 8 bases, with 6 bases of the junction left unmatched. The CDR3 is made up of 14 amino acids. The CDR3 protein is CASSSGTGDSPLHF. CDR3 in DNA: TGTGCCAGCAGTTCCGGGACAGGCGATTCACCCCTCCACTTT.

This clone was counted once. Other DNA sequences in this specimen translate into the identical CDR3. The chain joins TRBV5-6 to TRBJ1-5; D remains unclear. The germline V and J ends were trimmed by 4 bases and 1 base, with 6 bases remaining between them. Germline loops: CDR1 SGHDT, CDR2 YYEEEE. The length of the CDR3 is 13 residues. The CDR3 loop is CASSLGSNQPQHF. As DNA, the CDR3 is TGTGCCAGCAGCCTGGGGAGCAATCAGCCCCAGCATTTT.

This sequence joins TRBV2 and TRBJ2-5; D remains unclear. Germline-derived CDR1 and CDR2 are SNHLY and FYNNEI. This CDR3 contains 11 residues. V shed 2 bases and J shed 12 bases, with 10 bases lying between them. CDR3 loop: CASSEYRNKYF. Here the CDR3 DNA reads TGTGCCAGCAGTGAATACAGAAACAAGTACTTC.

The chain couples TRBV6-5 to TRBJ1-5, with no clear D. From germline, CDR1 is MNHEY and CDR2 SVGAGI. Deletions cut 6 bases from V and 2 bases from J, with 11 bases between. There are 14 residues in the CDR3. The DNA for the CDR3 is TGTGCCAGCAGACGGACTTTCGGCAATCAGCCCCAGCATTTT. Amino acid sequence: CASRRTFGNQPQHF.

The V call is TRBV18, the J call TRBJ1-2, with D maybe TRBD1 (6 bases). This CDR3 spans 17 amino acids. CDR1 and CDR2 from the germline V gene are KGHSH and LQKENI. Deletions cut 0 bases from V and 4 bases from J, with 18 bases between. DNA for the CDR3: TGTGCCAGCTCACCACCTAGCTTGGCAGGGGTTGGCTATGGCTACACCTTC. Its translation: CASSPPSLAGVGYGYTF.

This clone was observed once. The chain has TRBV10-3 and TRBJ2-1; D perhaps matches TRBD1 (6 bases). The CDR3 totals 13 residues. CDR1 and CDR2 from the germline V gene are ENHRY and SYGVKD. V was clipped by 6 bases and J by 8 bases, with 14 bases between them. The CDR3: CAIRTTGDDEQFF. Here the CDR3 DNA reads TGTGCCATCAGGACGACAGGTGACGATGAGCAGTTCTTC.

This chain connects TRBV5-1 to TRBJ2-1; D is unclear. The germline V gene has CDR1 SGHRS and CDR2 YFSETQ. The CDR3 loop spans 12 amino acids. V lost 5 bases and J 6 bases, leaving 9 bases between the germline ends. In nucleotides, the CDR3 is TGCGCCAGCAGAGATCCTCTCAATGAGCAGTTCTTC. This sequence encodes CASRDPLNEQFF.